One sample yielded the 30 T cell receptor beta chains listed below, sequenced in a study of cytomegalovirus exposure and HLA in healthy donors. PCR primers comprised 60 Vbeta and 13 Jbeta primers. Libraries were prepared by immunoSEQ multiplex PCR; TCRdb keeps only in-frame clonotypes and omits some of them. The top ten hold roughly 2.5% of the sample, which has more than 150,000 clones, more than 65% seen once. Sequences were obtained from PBMCs. The receptors originated from a woman in her twenties or thirties in good health and CMV-seropositive.

The chain combines TRBV28 with TRBJ2-5; D possibly corresponds to TRBD1 (6 bases). With 7 bases removed from V and 0 bases from J, the gap between germline ends came to 12 bases. This CDR3 contains 14 residues. The germline V gene encodes CDR1 MDHEN and CDR2 SYDVKM. The CDR3 loop is CASTQTGNQETQYF. The DNA of the CDR3 is TGTGCCAGCACTCAGACAGGCAACCAAGAGACCCAGTACTTC.

This clone was found a few times. V is TRBV28 and J is TRBJ2-7, with 8 bases aligning to TRBD1. Looked up from germline, CDR1 is MDHEN and CDR2 is SYDVKM. V lost 8 bases to trimming and J lost 2 bases; unmatched junction nucleotides: 5. The CDR3 contains 13 residues. The DNA of the CDR3 is TGTGCCAGCGCCTCAGGGGGCCCCTACGAGCAGTACTTC. Encoded protein: CASASGGPYEQYF. The full variable domain, completed using reference TRBV28 and TRBJ2-7, is DVKVTQSSRYLVKRTGEKVFLECVQDMDHENMFWYRQDPGLGLRLIYFSYDVKMKEKGDIPEGYSVSREKKERFSLILESASTNQTSMYLCASASGGPYEQYFGPGTRLTVT.

J is TRBJ1-5 and V is TRBV28; 10 bases are shared with TRBD1. The germline V gene encodes CDR1 MDHEN and CDR2 SYDVKM. V lost 5 bases to trimming and J lost 7 bases; unmatched junction nucleotides: 8. The CDR3 spans 15 residues. For the CDR3, the DNA is TGTGCCAGCAGTGGCTGGACAGGGGGATCACAGCCCCAGCATTTT. It is translated as CASSGWTGGSQPQHF. The complete variable domain, with remaining parts taken from reference TRBV28 and TRBJ1-5, reads DVKVTQSSRYLVKRTGEKVFLECVQDMDHENMFWYRQDPGLGLRLIYFSYDVKMKEKGDIPEGYSVSREKKERFSLILESASTNQTSMYLCASSGWTGGSQPQHFGDGTRLSIL.

V usage is TRBV7-8 and J usage is TRBJ1-3, with 7 nucleotides matching TRBD1. The CDR3 totals 16 residues. Germline lookup yields CDR1 SGHVS and CDR2 FQNEAQ. Trimming at V came to 5 bases and at J to 2 bases, leaving 9 bases not matched to a gene. The CDR3 coding sequence is TGTGCCAGCAGCCTCACCCCGGGACAGACTGGAAACACCATATATTTT. This encodes CASSLTPGQTGNTIYF.

This chain uses TRBV7-2 with TRBJ2-5; D unresolved. The CDR3 runs 16 residues. Germline loops: CDR1 SGHTA, CDR2 FQGNSA. Deletions cut 6 bases from V and 4 bases from J, with 21 bases between. The CDR3 is CASRASIFGNIETQYF. In DNA form, the CDR3 reads TGTGCCAGCAGGGCATCCATTTTTGGCAATATAGAGACCCAGTACTTC.

V usage is TRBV6-6 and J usage is TRBJ1-5; no firm D call. V shed 3 bases and J shed 0 bases, with 9 bases lying between them. Germline loops: CDR1 MNHNY, CDR2 SVGAGI (reference sequence). The CDR3 consists of 15 residues. CDR3: CASSYAHYSNQPQHF. The CDR3 DNA sequence: TGTGCCAGCAGTTATGCACACTATAGCAATCAGCCCCAGCATTTT.

V is TRBV28 and J is TRBJ1-1; 7 bases fit TRBD1. Germline lookup yields CDR1 MDHEN and CDR2 SYDVKM. V gave up 8 bases and J gave up 5 bases; unmatched junction bases: 11. This CDR3 is 14 amino acids long. The CDR3 DNA follows: TGTGCCAGCGGTCAAGGACAGGCGAGGACTGAAGCTTTCTTT. Translation: CASGQGQARTEAFF.

The table lists this clone with a count of one. CDR3 coding DNA: TGTGCCAGCAGTGATGACAGGGGGGAAAATGAGCAGTTCTTC. Translating gives CASSDDRGENEQFF. The rearrangement links TRBV2 to TRBJ2-1; 9 bases fit TRBD1. This CDR3 contains 14 residues. The V gene end was trimmed by 3 bases and the J gene end by 7 bases; junction bases not matched to a gene: 4. Germline CDR1 is SNHLY and CDR2 is FYNNEI.

The chain is built from TRBV9 and TRBJ2-3; 11 nucleotides align to TRBD2. This CDR3 is built from 17 residues. Germline loops: CDR1 SGDLS, CDR2 YYNGEE. J lost 3 bases, V lost 2 bases, and 8 bases had no gene match. The CDR3 region has the DNA TGTGCCAGCAGCGTCCGCTCTCGACTAGCGGGGACAGATACGCAGTATTTT. Protein sequence: CASSVRSRLAGTDTQYF. The whole variable domain, remainder taken from reference TRBV9 and TRBJ2-3, is DSGVTQTPKHLITATGQRVTLRCSPRSGDLSVYWYQQSLDQGLQFLIQYYNGEERAKGNILERFSAQQFPDLHSELNLSSLELGDSALYFCASSVRSRLAGTDTQYFGPGTRLTVL.

This chain links TRBV6-1 with TRBJ1-2; 8 nucleotides match TRBD1. CDR3 length: 15 amino acids. Germline V CDR1 and CDR2: MNHNS, SASEGT. Unmatched junction bases numbered 7, after V lost 4 bases and J lost 3 bases. The CDR3 spells CASSVYRTGHYGYTF. The CDR3 DNA follows: TGTGCCAGCAGTGTTTATAGGACAGGGCACTATGGCTACACCTTC.

J is TRBJ1-5 and V is TRBV19; TRBD1 aligns across 10 bases. This CDR3 comprises 16 residues. CDR1 is LNHDA and CDR2 is SQIVND in the germline V gene (reference sequence). The V and J ends lost 5 bases and 2 bases, in that order; junction bases with no gene match: 6. This CDR3 reads CASSVTGTGGNQPQHF. The CDR3 nucleotides read TGTGCCAGTAGTGTCACCGGGACAGGGGGCAATCAGCCCCAGCATTTT.

This chain's CDR3 is CASSMGQGVNQPQHF. Here the CDR3 DNA reads TGTGCCAGTAGTATGGGACAGGGGGTCAATCAGCCCCAGCATTTT. The chain carries TRBV19 and TRBJ1-5, with 11 nucleotides matching TRBD1. This CDR3 region has 15 residues. Unmatched junction bases numbered 1, after V lost 3 bases and J lost 3 bases. Per the germline V gene, CDR1 is LNHDA and CDR2 is SQIVND (reference sequence).

The V gene is TRBV6-6, the J gene TRBJ2-7; D possibly corresponds to TRBD1 (6 bases). Germline V gives CDR1 MNHNY, CDR2 SVGAGI (reference sequence). The CDR3 is 13 amino acids. Trimming left V 4 bases short and J 3 bases short, with 10 bases between. The DNA of the CDR3 is TGTGCCAGCAGTTCAGGGGACGACTACGAGCAGTACTTC. Its translation is CASSSGDDYEQYF.

A remark on this clone: One end of the junction is discordant with germline, which a read error may explain. The chain carries TRBV4-1 and TRBJ1-5; D not resolved. The CDR3 contains 16 residues. Germline V gives CDR1 MGHRA, CDR2 YSYEKL. Written as DNA, the CDR3 is TGCGCCAGCAGCCAAGATGGGCAGCTTAGCGATCAGCCCCAGCATTTT. This translates into CASSQDGQLSDQPQHF.

V and J are TRBV6-1 and TRBJ1-6; 7 bases agree with TRBD1. This CDR3 is 15 amino acids long. Germline CDR1 is MNHNS and CDR2 is SASEGT. V shed 5 bases and J 9 bases; nucleotides not matched to a gene: 10. This chain's CDR3 is CASSTRTAGGSPLHF. For the CDR3, the DNA is TGTGCCAGCAGTACAAGGACAGCAGGGGGTTCACCCCTCCACTTT.

This chain connects TRBV4-2 to TRBJ2-1; the match to TRBD1 covers 10 bases. V trimming: 3 bases; J trimming: 7 bases; junction bases outside the gene matches: 6. Per germline, CDR1 LGHNA and CDR2 YNFKEQ. The CDR3 has 15 residues. The CDR3, as DNA: TGTGCCAGCAGCCATGAAGGGACAGGGGATAATGAGCAGTTCTTC. This encodes CASSHEGTGDNEQFF.

V and J are TRBV29-1 and TRBJ2-2, with TRBD1 matching 7 bases. Germline CDR1 and CDR2: SQVTM and ANQGSEA. The CDR3 contains 11 residues. With 3 bases clipped from V and 10 bases from J, the junction kept 2 bases outside the gene matches. This chain's CDR3 is CSVDDRAELFF. In DNA, the CDR3 is TGCAGCGTTGACGACAGGGCGGAGCTGTTTTTT.

This chain connects TRBV5-5 to TRBJ2-6; the match to TRBD2 covers 11 bases. The CDR3 extends over 19 amino acids. Germline assignment: CDR1 SGHKS and CDR2 YYEKEE (reference sequence). V lost 1 base and J lost 0; bases outside the gene matches: 6. CDR3 sequence reads: CASSLRTSGGLSGANVLTF. The CDR3 DNA follows: TGTGCCAGCAGCTTGAGAACTAGCGGGGGCCTCTCTGGGGCCAACGTCCTGACTTTC.

In this sample, this clone turned up a few times. The gene calls are TRBV19 and TRBJ2-1, with 15 bases lining up with TRBD2. From germline, CDR1 is LNHDA and CDR2 SQIVND (reference sequence). CDR3 length: 19 residues. The junction had 9 bases not matched to a gene; V was cut back by 6 bases and J by 0 bases. CDR3 region: CASSMGLAGGLSSYNEQFF. Written as DNA, the CDR3 is TGTGCCAGTAGCATGGGACTAGCGGGGGGCTTGAGCTCCTACAATGAGCAGTTCTTC.

This clone was found a few times. In nucleotides, the CDR3 is TGCGCCAGCAGCCAAGACAGTGTCGGGTATGGCTACACCTTC. Protein sequence: CASSQDSVGYGYTF. J is TRBJ1-2 and V is TRBV5-1, with D possibly being TRBD1 (5 bases). The CDR3 is 14 residues long. CDR1 and CDR2 (germline): SGHRS, YFSETQ. V was cut by 4 bases and J by 5 bases, with 15 bases left in between.

This rearrangement joins TRBV5-8 to TRBJ1-5, with D possibly TRBD1 on 6 matching bases. Germline V gives CDR1 SGHTS, CDR2 YDEGEE. The V end was cut by 2 bases, the J end by 3 bases, with 12 bases between. This CDR3 is 15 amino acids long. In nucleotides, the CDR3 is TGTGCCAGCAGCTTACGGGACACGAACAATCAGCCCCAGCATTTT. Translated: CASSLRDTNNQPQHF.

A few counts support this clone. V is TRBV28 and J is TRBJ2-5; 8 bases agree with TRBD2. V lost 0 bases and J lost 2; bases outside the gene matches: 5. Germline V lookup: CDR1 MDHEN, CDR2 SYDVKM. CDR3 length: 16 residues. This chain's CDR3 is CASSLWASGLQETQYF. CDR3 coding DNA: TGTGCCAGCAGTTTATGGGCTAGCGGGCTGCAAGAGACCCAGTACTTC.

This sequence joins TRBV7-2 and TRBJ2-7; D gene ambiguous. The V and J ends lost 5 bases and 3 bases respectively, with 8 bases between them. In germline, CDR1 is SGHTA, CDR2 FQGNSA. The CDR3 loop spans 12 amino acids. CDR3 DNA sequence: TGTGCCAGCAGCAGATACAGCTACGAGCAGTACTTC. It yields the protein CASSRYSYEQYF.

There are a few counts of this clone. This sequence joins TRBV7-6 and TRBJ2-1; 9 nucleotides line up with TRBD1. The CDR3 totals 16 residues. The germline gives CDR1 SGHVS, CDR2 FNYEAQ. The V and J ends lost 2 bases and 5 bases, in that order; junction bases with no gene match: 7. This chain's CDR3 is CASSLPGGQGDNEQFF. The CDR3 DNA is TGTGCCAGCAGCTTACCCGGGGGACAGGGCGACAATGAGCAGTTCTTC.

The chain joins TRBV10-2 to TRBJ2-7, with D tentatively TRBD1 (5 bases). CDR1 is WSHSY, CDR2 SAAADI, per germline. The CDR3 runs 12 residues. The V end was cut by 5 bases, the J end by 3 bases, with 8 bases between. The CDR3 here is CASSPGNYEQYF. The DNA of the CDR3 is TGCGCCAGCAGTCCAGGGAACTACGAGCAGTACTTC.

This chain uses TRBV30 with TRBJ2-7; TRBD2 agrees at 10 bases. J was trimmed by 6 bases and V by 2 bases; bases with no gene match: 7. The CDR3 spans 14 residues. Germline CDR1 is GTSNPN and CDR2 is SVGIG (reference sequence). The CDR3 DNA is TGTGCCTGGAGTAAGAAGCGGGGGGGAGTCGAGCAGTACTTC. Amino acids: CAWSKKRGGVEQYF.

The gene calls are TRBV28 and TRBJ1-6; D is perhaps TRBD1 (6 bases). CDR1 is MDHEN, CDR2 SYDVKM, per germline. V dropped 6 bases and J dropped 9 bases, with 18 bases sitting between them. The CDR3 spans 15 residues. The CDR3 nucleotides are TGTGCCAGCAGACCCGAACAGGGAACGGGTTCACCCCTCCACTTT. Translation gives CASRPEQGTGSPLHF.

The V gene is TRBV12-5, the J gene TRBJ2-5; maybe TRBD2 (7 bases). This CDR3 is 16 amino acids long. Looked up from germline, CDR1 is LGHNT and CDR2 is FRNRAP. Trimming shortened V by 0 bases and J by 4 bases, and 15 bases separated the two germline ends. CDR3 in amino acids: CASGLVLGGVGETQYF. The CDR3 bases are TGTGCTAGTGGTTTGGTACTAGGGGGGGTGGGAGAGACCCAGTACTTC.

The chain couples TRBV7-2 to TRBJ1-3, with a weak D call TRBD1 (6 bases). From germline, CDR1 is SGHTA and CDR2 FQGNSA. V shed 0 bases and J shed 4 bases, with 19 bases lying between them. The CDR3 length is 18 residues. CDR3 protein: CASSLAPRARGKGNTIYF. The CDR3 nucleotides are TGTGCCAGCAGCTTAGCCCCTAGAGCCAGGGGAAAAGGAAACACCATATATTTT.

The J gene is TRBJ2-4, the V gene TRBV6-5; 14 bases map to TRBD2. Germline V gene sequence: CDR1 MNHEY, CDR2 SVGAGI. Trimming cost V 5 bases and J 3 bases; bases outside gene matches: 0. The CDR3 is 15 amino acids. The CDR3 sequence: CASSGTSGGKNIQYF. CDR3 nucleotide sequence: TGTGCCAGCAGTGGGACTAGCGGGGGCAAAAACATTCAGTACTTC.